This is a list of T cell receptor beta chains from one sample in a study of CD8+CD57+ T cells in acquired aplastic anemia. A single record per CDR3 protein comes from TCRdb applying MiXCR to the reads. The sample holds 95,000 to 120,000 distinct CDR3 sequences, around half seen once. The sample consisted of sorted CD4+, CD8+, or CD8+CD57+ T cells (not recorded which) from PBMCs. All receptors come from a human donor in good health, serving as a control. The CDR3 runs from the conserved cysteine through the conserved F or W. The order of the fields is J gene, V gene, D gene, clone size, CDR3 DNA, CDR3 protein. The D gene is left open where the match is weak. The size field is filled for only some rows; it gives once, few, many or a size class.

TRBJ2-1 | TRBV29-1 | - | once | TGCAGCGTCGGGTCCTACAATGAGCAGTTCTTC | CSVGSYNEQFF
TRBJ2-3 | TRBV7-6 | - | many | TGTGCCAGCAGCTGGGTCGGGGGCCCGACAGATACGCAGTATTTT | CASSWVGGPTDTQYF
TRBJ2-7 | TRBV10-3 | TRBD1 | - | TGTGCCATCAGAGAGACAGGGGTCACCTACGAGCAGTACTTC | CAIRETGVTYEQYF
TRBJ2-2 | TRBV9 | - | once | TGTGCCAGCAGCATCCGGGACCCAGGCGGGGAGCTGTTTTTT | CASSIRDPGGELFF
TRBJ1-2 | TRBV19 | TRBD1 | many | TGTGCCAGTGGTATCCTGGGACAGGGGCTAATCGATGGCTACACCTTC | CASGILGQGLIDGYTF
TRBJ1-4 | TRBV11-2 | - | - | TGTGCCAGCAGCTTAGGGGGTTGGCAAACTAATGAAAAACTGTTTTTT | CASSLGGWQTNEKLFF
TRBJ1-4 | TRBV10-3 | - | few | TGTGCCATCAGCGTAACGGGGGGAGCTAATGAAAAACTGTTTTTT | CAISVTGGANEKLFF
TRBJ1-6 | TRBV20-1 | TRBD1 | many | TGCAGTGCTAGGCCCGGGACAGAGAATTCACCCCTCCACTTT | CSARPGTENSPLHF
TRBJ2-3 | TRBV7-9 | TRBD1 | - | TGTGCCAGCAGCCGACAGGGGGCAATAGATACGCAGTATTTT | CASSRQGAIDTQYF
TRBJ2-7 | TRBV5-1 | TRBD1 | many | TGCGCCAGCAGCAGGGGGACAGACGCCTACGAGCAGTACTTC | CASSRGTDAYEQYF
TRBJ1-5 | TRBV10-3 | - | many | TGTGCCATCAGTGAAGGGTCACAGGGACAATACAATCAGCCCCAGCATTTT | CAISEGSQGQYNQPQHF
TRBJ1-1 | TRBV6-5 | - | many | TGTGCCAGCAGTTACGACACGAGGGCAGTGAACACTGAAGCTTTCTTT | CASSYDTRAVNTEAFF
TRBJ2-1 | TRBV29-1 | - | - | TGCAGCGTTAAAGACAGGATGAACTCCTACAATGAGCAGTTCTTC | CSVKDRMNSYNEQFF
TRBJ1-1 | TRBV4-1 | - | - | TGCGCCAGCAGCCGTTATCTAGGGAACACTGAAGCTTTCTTT | CASSRYLGNTEAFF
TRBJ2-7 | TRBV15 | - | - | TGTGCCACCAGCAGATCGACACTAAGCGAGCAGTACTTC | CATSRSTLSEQYF
TRBJ2-7 | TRBV2 | TRBD2 | - | TGTGCCAGCATGCTAGCGGGAGCCTACGAGCAGTACTTC | CASMLAGAYEQYF
TRBJ1-5 | TRBV19 | - | - | TGTACCAGTAGCGGATGGGGGAAAGGGAGACAGCCCCAGCACTTT | CTSSGWGKGRQPQHF